This T cell receptor beta chain was retrieved from a study of blood T cell repertoires in COVID-19. Study details: The samples span acute and convalescent COVID-19 from the United States, Italy and Spain. PBMCs, B-cell-depleted T cells, or T cells were the source of the cDNA or gDNA that made up the material.

The CDR3 is 15 amino acids. V shed 5 bases, J shed 5 bases, and the junction held 10 bases outside the gene matches. The germline V gene has CDR1 LNHDA and CDR2 SQIVND (reference sequence). Per the original data handling: Counts of nucleated cells, estimated from reference gene primer amplification, were obtained. The repertoire was sequenced with immunoSEQ multiplex PCR; TCRdb's copy has only in-frame clones and lacks some. V and J calls and clone size are copied from that table; D and trimming were computed from the DNA. The table records some 380,000 clones, around 91% of them present only once. This clonotype was obtained from a young man with active or convalescent COVID-19. The chain uses TRBV19 and TRBJ1-1; 8 bases line up with TRBD1. Input material: peripheral blood. This chain's CDR3 is CASSVSQGGRTEAFF. The DNA for the CDR3 is TGTGCCAGTAGTGTATCACAGGGGGGACGAACTGAAGCTTTCTTT.